Reported below is one TCR beta chain. This specimen comes from a study of control samples from healthy donors and cancer patients. The CDR3 is 15 residues long. The J segment lost 0 bases and the V segment lost 3 bases, leaving 2 bases of the junction unmatched. The germline V gene encodes CDR1 KGHSH and CDR2 LQKENI. Here immunoSEQ multiplex PCR was the method, and the copy in TCRdb shows in-frame clones only, minus some. The top ten hold 15% to 17% of the sample, which has some 70,000 clones, over 80% seen once. The chain combines TRBV18 with TRBJ2-1; 7 positions match TRBD2. Sequencing was performed on blood. This receptor was obtained from a man in his sixties in good health. CDR3 residues: CASSPLAASYNEQFF. The CDR3 DNA sequence: TGTGCCAGCTCACCTCTAGCGGCCTCCTACAATGAGCAGTTCTTC.